The present TCR beta chain was sequenced within a study of cytomegalovirus exposure and HLA in healthy donors. Looked up from germline, CDR1 is MGHRA and CDR2 is YSYEKL. The CDR3 sequence is 15 residues long. V was shortened by 3 bases and J by 4 bases, with 15 bases between the two germline ends. Profiling relied on immunoSEQ multiplex PCR, and the TCRdb table lists in-frame clones only, not all of them. The top ten clones hold approximately 2.4% of a sample with 150,000 to 200,000 clones, around 85% of them seen once. This clone was counted many times. The TCR comes from a man aged 25 to 40 in good health and CMV-seropositive. The chain employs TRBV4-1 and TRBJ1-2; D is ambiguous. Sequencing was carried out using PBMCs. DNA for the CDR3: TGCGCCAGCAGCCACCCGTTGTTAACAGCCTATGGCTACACCTTC. Translation gives CASSHPLLTAYGYTF.